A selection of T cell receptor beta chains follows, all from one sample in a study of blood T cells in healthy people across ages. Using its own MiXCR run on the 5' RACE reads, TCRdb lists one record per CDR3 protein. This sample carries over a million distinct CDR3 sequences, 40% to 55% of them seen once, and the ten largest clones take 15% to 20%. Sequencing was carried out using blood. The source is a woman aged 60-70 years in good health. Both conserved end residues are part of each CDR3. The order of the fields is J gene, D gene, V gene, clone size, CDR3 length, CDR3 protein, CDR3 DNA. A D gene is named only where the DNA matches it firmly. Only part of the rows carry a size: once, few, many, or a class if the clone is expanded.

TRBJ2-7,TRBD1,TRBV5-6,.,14,CASSWGTASYEQYF,TGTGCCAGCAGCTGGGGGACAGCTTCCTACGAGCAGTACTTC
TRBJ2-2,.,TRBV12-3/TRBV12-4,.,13,CASSLRQNGELFF,TGTGCCAGCAGTCTCCGACAGAACGGGGAGCTGTTTTTT
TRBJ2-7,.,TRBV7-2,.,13,CASSAQNRNEQYF,TGTGCCAGCAGCGCCCAGAACAGGAACGAGCAGTACTTC
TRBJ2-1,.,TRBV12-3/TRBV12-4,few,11,CASSPGTWQFF,TGTGCCAGCAGTCCCGGGACATGGCAGTTCTTC
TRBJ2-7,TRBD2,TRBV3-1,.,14,CASSPTSGRSEQYF,TGTGCCAGCAGCCCGACTAGCGGGAGGAGCGAGCAGTACTTC
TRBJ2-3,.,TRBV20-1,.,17,CSAGRPAGPQGTDTQYF,TGCAGTGCCGGGAGGCCAGCGGGCCCGCAGGGGACAGATACGCAGTATTTT
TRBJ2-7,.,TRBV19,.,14,CASNSRTSAYEQYF,TGTGCCAGTAATTCGAGGACGTCCGCCTACGAGCAGTACTTC
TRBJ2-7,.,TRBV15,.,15,CATSRDRFSSYEQYF,TGTGCCACCAGCAGAGACAGGTTCAGCTCCTACGAGCAGTACTTC
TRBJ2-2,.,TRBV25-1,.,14,CASRLGTDTGELFF,TGTGCCAGCAGACTCGGGACTGATACCGGGGAGCTGTTTTTT
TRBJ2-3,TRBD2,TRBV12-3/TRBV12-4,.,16,CASSLLLAGITDTQYF,TGTGCCAGCAGTTTACTGTTAGCGGGAATTACAGATACGCAGTATTTT
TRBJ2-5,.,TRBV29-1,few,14,CSVARVGYQETQYF,TGCAGCGTTGCTAGGGTCGGATACCAAGAGACCCAGTACTTC
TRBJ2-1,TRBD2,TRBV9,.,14,CASSVEGGWNGQFF,TGTGCCAGCAGCGTAGAGGGAGGGTGGAATGGGCAGTTCTTC
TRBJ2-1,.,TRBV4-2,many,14,CASSQEKQRGEQFF,TGTGCCAGCAGCCAAGAGAAACAACGGGGTGAGCAGTTCTTC
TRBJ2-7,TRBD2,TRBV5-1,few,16,CASSTGLAGNSYEQYF,TGCGCCAGCAGCACCGGACTAGCGGGGAACTCCTACGAGCAGTACTTC
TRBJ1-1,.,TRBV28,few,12,CASLLGDTEAFF,TGTGCCAGCCTGTTAGGGGACACTGAAGCTTTCTTT
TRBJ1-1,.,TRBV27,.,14,CASSLLGGGTEAFF,TGTGCCAGCAGTTTATTGGGGGGGGGTACTGAAGCTTTCTTT
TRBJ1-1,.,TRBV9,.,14,CASSVVQRNTEAFF,TGTGCCAGCAGCGTAGTTCAGCGGAACACTGAAGCTTTCTTT
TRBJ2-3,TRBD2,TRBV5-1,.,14,CASRVAGRTDTQYF,TGCGCCAGCAGGGTAGCGGGCCGCACAGATACGCAGTATTTT
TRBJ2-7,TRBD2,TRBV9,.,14,CASSVRSGGYEQYF,TGTGCCAGCAGCGTAAGGAGCGGGGGCTACGAGCAGTACTTC
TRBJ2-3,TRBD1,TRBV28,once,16,CASRRTWDRWSDTQYF,TGTGCCAGCAGACGCACCTGGGACAGGTGGTCGGATACGCAGTATTTT
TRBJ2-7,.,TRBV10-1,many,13,CAIPGLKYYEQYF,TGCGCCATCCCGGGACTGAAGTATTACGAGCAGTACTTC
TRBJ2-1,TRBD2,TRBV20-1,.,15,CSASALAGSFNEQFF,TGCAGTGCTAGCGCACTAGCGGGAAGTTTCAATGAGCAGTTCTTC
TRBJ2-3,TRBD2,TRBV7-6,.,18,CASRSGLAGVDSPDTQYF,TGTGCCAGCAGATCCGGACTAGCGGGAGTCGACAGCCCAGATACGCAGTATTTT
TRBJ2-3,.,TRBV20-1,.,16,CSAPLGLVLSTDTQYF,TGCAGTGCTCCCCTCGGACTGGTCCTTAGCACAGATACGCAGTATTTT
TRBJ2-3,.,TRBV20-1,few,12,CSARKLPDTQYF,TGCAGTGCTAGGAAGTTGCCAGATACGCAGTATTTT
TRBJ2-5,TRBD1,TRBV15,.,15,CATSRDRGFQETQYF,TGTGCCACCAGCAGAGACAGGGGGTTCCAAGAGACCCAGTACTTC
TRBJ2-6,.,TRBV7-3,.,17,CASSLTPAGSGANVLTF,TGTGCCAGCAGCTTAACCCCTGCGGGCTCTGGGGCCAACGTCCTGACTTTC
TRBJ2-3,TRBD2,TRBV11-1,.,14,CASSPRLAADTQYF,TGTGCCAGCAGCCCGAGACTAGCGGCGGATACGCAGTATTTT
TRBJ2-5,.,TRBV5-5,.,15,CASSLGTEDQGTQYF,TGTGCCAGCAGCTTGGGGACAGAAGACCAAGGGACCCAGTACTTC
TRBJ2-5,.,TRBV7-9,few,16,CASSLGSGTTLETQYF,TGTGCCAGCAGCTTGGGATCCGGGACCACCCTGGAGACCCAGTACTTC
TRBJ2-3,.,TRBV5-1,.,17,CASSLGGEGIRTDTQYF,TGCGCCAGCAGCCTTGGGGGAGAGGGCATACGGACAGATACGCAGTATTTT
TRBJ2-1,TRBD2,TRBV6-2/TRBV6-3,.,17,CASSYWGLAGGPSEQFF,TGTGCCAGCAGTTACTGGGGACTAGCGGGAGGGCCCAGTGAGCAGTTCTTC
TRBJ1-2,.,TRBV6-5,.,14,CASSYGAGNYGYTF,TGTGCCAGCAGTTACGGGGCAGGGAACTATGGCTACACCTTC
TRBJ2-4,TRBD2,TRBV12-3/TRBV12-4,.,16,CASSSPGTSDKNIQYF,TGTGCCAGCAGTTCTCCCGGGACTAGCGACAAAAACATTCAGTACTTC
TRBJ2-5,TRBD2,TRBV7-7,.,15,CASSLGAGGRKTQYF,TGTGCCAGCAGCTTAGGCGCGGGAGGGCGAAAGACCCAGTACTTC
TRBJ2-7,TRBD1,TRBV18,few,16,CASSRTGTGASYEQYF,TGTGCCAGCTCACGCACTGGGACAGGGGCATCATACGAGCAGTACTTC
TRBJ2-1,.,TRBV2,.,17,CASSEGRGVAASNEQFF,TGTGCCAGCAGTGAAGGGCGAGGGGTAGCGGCGAGCAATGAGCAGTTCTTC
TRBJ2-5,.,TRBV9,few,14,CASSPPHDQETQYF,TGTGCCAGCAGCCCCCCTCATGACCAAGAGACCCAGTACTTC
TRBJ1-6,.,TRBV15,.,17,CATSRDGTQSYNSPLHF,TGTGCCACCAGCAGAGATGGAACCCAGTCCTATAATTCACCCCTCCACTTT
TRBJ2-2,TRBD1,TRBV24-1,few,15,CATSDPGQATGELFF,TGTGCCACCAGTGACCCCGGACAGGCCACCGGGGAGCTGTTTTTT
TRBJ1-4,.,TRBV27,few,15,CASSRSGVLNEKLFF,TGTGCCAGCAGTCGTTCCGGGGTGTTAAATGAAAAACTGTTTTTT
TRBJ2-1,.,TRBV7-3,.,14,CASSSLSMDNEQFF,TGTGCCAGCAGCTCCCTATCGATGGACAATGAGCAGTTCTTC
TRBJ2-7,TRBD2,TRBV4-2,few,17,CASSLAATSGISYEQYF,TGTGCCAGCAGCCTCGCGGCGACTAGCGGGATCTCCTACGAGCAGTACTTC
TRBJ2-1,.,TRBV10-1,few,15,CASSESGPPYNEQFF,TGCGCCAGCAGTGAGTCGGGACCCCCGTACAATGAGCAGTTCTTC
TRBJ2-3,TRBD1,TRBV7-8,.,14,CASTDRVGSDTQYF,TGTGCCAGCACAGACAGGGTTGGATCAGATACGCAGTATTTT
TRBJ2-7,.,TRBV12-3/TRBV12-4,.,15,CASSAGRVRAYEQYF,TGTGCCAGCAGTGCTGGCAGAGTGAGAGCCTACGAGCAGTACTTC
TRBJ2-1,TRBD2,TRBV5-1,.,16,CASSLSGLAVVNEQFF,TGCGCCAGCAGCTTGAGTGGGCTAGCGGTCGTCAATGAGCAGTTCTTC
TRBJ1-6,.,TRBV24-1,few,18,CATSAGRMESSYNSPLHF,TGTGCCACCAGTGCCGGACGGATGGAGAGCTCCTATAATTCACCCCTCCACTTT
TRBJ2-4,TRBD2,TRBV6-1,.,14,CASRRAGGVDIQYF,TGTGCCAGCAGGCGGGCGGGAGGGGTGGACATTCAGTACTTC
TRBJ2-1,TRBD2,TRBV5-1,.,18,CASSLVAGERGIYNEQFF,TGCGCCAGCAGCTTGGTAGCGGGAGAGAGGGGGATTTACAATGAGCAGTTCTTC
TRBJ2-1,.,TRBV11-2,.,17,CASSLSALSSSYNEQFF,TGTGCCAGCAGCTTATCAGCCCTCTCTTCCTCCTACAATGAGCAGTTCTTC
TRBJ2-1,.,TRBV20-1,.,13,CSARGLVRLDEFF,TGCAGTGCTAGAGGGTTGGTTCGGCTAGATGAGTTCTTC
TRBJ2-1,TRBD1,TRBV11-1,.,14,CASSAADRGDEQFF,TGTGCCAGCAGCGCAGCTGACAGGGGTGATGAGCAGTTCTTC